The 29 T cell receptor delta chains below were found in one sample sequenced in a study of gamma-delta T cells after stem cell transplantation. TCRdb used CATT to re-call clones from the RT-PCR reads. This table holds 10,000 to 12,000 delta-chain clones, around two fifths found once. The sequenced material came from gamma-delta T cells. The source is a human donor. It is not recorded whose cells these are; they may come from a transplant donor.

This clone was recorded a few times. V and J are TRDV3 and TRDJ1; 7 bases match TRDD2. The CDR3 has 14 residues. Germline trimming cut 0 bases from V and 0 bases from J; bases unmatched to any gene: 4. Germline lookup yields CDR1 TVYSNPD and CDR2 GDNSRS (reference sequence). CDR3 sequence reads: CAFRLPKYTDKLIF. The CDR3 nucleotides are TGTGCCTTTAGGCTTCCTAAGTACACCGATAAACTCATCTTT.

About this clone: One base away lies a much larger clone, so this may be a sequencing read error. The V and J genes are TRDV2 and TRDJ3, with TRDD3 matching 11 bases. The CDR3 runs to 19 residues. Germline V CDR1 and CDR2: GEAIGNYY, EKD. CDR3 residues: CACDLLGDTRSLDTRQMFF. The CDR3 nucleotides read TGTGCCTGTGACCTTCTGGGGGATACCCGCTCCTTGGACACCCGACAGATGTTTTTC.

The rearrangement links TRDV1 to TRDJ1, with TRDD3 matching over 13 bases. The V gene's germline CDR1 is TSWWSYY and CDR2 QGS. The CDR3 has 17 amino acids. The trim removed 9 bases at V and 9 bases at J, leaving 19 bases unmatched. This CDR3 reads CALLDWGIRPLWRELIF. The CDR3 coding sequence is TGTGCTCTCTTAGACTGGGGGATACGCCCGCTCTGGAGGGAACTCATCTTT.

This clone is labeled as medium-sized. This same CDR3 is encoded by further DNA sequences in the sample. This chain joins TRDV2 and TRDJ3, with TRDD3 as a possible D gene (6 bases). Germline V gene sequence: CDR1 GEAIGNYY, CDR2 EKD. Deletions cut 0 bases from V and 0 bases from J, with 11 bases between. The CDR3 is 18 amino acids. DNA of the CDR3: TGTGCCTGTGACACCTGGGGGTCGAGCTCCTGGGACACCCGACAGATGTTTTTC. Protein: CACDTWGSSSWDTRQMFF.

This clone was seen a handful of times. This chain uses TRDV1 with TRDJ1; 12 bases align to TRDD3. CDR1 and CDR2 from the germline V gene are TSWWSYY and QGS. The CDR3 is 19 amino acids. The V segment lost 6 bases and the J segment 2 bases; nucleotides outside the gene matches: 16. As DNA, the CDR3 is TGTGCTCTTGGTCCCACCAAGTGTACTGGGGGATACTTGACCGATAAACTCATCTTT. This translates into CALGPTKCTGGYLTDKLIF.

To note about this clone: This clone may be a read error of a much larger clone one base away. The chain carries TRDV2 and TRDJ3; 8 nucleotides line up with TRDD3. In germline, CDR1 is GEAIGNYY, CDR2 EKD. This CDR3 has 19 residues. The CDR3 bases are TGTGCCTGTGACACCGGCCAGGGATACGGCTCCTTGGACACCCGACAGATGTTTTTC. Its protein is CACDTGQGYGSLDTRQMFF.

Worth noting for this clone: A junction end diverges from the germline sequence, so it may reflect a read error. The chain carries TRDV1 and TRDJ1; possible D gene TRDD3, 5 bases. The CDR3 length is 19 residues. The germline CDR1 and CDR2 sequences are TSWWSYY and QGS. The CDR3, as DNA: TGTGCTATTGGGGAAAGAAACCGTTTAATGGGGCGGTACACCGATAAACTCATCTTT. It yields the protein CAIGERNRLMGRYTDKLIF.

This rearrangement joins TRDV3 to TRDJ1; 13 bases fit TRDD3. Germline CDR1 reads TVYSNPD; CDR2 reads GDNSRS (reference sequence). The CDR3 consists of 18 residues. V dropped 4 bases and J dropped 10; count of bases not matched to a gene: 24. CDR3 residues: CASLVHPYWGIRTGVLIF. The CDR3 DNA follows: TGTGCCTCATTAGTCCACCCCTACTGGGGGATACGTACAGGGGTACTCATCTTT.

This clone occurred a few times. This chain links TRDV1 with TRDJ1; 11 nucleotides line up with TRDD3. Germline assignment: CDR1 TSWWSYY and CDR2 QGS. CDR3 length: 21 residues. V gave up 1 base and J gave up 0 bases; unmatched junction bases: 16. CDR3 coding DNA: TGTGCTCTTGGGGAACGAGACCTAGAGCTTGGGGGATACGCGTACACCGATAAACTCATCTTT. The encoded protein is CALGERDLELGGYAYTDKLIF.

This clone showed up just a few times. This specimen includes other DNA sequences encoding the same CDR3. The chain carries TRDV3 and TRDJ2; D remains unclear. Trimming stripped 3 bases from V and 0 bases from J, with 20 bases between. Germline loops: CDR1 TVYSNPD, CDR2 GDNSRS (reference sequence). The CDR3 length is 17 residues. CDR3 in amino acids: CALSTSEYTSLTAQLFF. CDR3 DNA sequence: TGTGCCTTGTCTACTTCGGAGTACACCTCTTTGACAGCACAACTCTTCTTT.

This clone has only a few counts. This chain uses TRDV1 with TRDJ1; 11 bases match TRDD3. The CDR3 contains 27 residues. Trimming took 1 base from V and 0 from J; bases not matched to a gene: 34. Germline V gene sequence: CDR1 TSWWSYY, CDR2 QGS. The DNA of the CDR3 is TGTGCTCTTGGGGAACGCGCGTACTGGGGGATAGCCGCTCCTGTAAAACCCTCATTTGATGACACCGATAAACTCATCTTT. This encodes CALGERAYWGIAAPVKPSFDDTDKLIF.

Here the CDR3 reads CALGELNYRDTDKLIF. CDR3 bases: TGTGCTCTTGGGGAACTAAACTACAGAGACACCGATAAACTCATCTTT. The chain has TRDV1 and TRDJ1; the D is unclear. There are 16 residues in the CDR3. CDR1 is TSWWSYY, CDR2 QGS, per germline. V lost 0 bases and J 0 bases, leaving 11 bases between the germline ends.

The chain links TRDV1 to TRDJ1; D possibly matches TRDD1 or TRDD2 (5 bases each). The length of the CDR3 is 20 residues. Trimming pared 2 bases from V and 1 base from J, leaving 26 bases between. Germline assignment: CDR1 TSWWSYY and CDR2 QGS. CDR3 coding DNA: TGTGCTCTTGGGGAAAAAGGAAATCCTAGTTTCTGGTTCTTCACCGATAAACTCATCTTT. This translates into CALGEKGNPSFWFFTDKLIF.

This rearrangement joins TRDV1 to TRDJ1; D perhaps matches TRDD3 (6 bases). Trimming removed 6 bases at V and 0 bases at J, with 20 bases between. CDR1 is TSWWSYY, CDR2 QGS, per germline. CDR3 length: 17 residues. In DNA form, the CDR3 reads TGTGCTCTTGGAGACTACGTACGGGGGGACAACACCGATAAACTCATCTTT. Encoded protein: CALGDYVRGDNTDKLIF.

The DNA for the CDR3 is TGTGCTCTTGGCATCCCGATTCTCGTCCTACTGGGGGATACCGTCATACAGACCGATAAACTCATCTTT. Translated: CALGIPILVLLGDTVIQTDKLIF. The chain employs TRDV1 and TRDJ1; 12 nucleotides match TRDD3. With 6 bases clipped from V and 2 bases from J, the junction kept 28 bases outside the gene matches. In germline, CDR1 is TSWWSYY, CDR2 QGS. The CDR3 is 23 residues long.

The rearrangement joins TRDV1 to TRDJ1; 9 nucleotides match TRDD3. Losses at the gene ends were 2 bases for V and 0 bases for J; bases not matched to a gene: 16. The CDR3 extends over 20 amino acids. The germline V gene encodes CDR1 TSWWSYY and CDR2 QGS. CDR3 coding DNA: TGTGCTCTTGGGGAAATGACCTACGGCTTTACTGGGGGAAACACCGATAAACTCATCTTT. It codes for CALGEMTYGFTGGNTDKLIF.

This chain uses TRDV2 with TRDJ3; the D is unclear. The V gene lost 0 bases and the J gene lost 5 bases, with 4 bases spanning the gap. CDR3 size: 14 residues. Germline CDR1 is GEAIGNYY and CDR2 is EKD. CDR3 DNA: TGTGCCTGTGACACCGTGGGGGACACCCGACAGATGTTTTTC. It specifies CACDTVGDTRQMFF.

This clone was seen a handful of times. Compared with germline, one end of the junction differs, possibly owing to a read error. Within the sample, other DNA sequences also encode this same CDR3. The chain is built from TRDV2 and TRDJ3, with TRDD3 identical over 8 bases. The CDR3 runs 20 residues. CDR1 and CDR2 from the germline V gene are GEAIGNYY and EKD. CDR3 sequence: CACDTVGGIRSSWDTRQMFF. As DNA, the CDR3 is TGCGCCTGTGACACGGTTGGAGGGATACGCTCCTCCTGGGACACCCGACAGATGTTTTTC.

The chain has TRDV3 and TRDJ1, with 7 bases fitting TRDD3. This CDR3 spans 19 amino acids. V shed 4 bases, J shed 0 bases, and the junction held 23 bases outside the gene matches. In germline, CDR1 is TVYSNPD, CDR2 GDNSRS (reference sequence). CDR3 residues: CASSFPVGDPYPYTDKLIF. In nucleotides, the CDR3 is TGTGCCTCCTCATTCCCAGTGGGGGACCCTTACCCGTACACCGATAAACTCATCTTT.

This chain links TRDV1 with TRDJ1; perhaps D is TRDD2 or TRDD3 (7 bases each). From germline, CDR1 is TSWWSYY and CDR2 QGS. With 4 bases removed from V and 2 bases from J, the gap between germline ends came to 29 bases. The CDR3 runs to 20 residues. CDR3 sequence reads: CALGGSSYAGFGGDTDKLIF. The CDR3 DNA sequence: TGTGCTCTTGGGGGAAGTTCCTACGCGGGGTTTGGGGGGGATACCGATAAACTCATCTTT.

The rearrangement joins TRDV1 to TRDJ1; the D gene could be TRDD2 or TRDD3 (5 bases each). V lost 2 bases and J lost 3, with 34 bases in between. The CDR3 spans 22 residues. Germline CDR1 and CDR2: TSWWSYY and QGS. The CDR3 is CALGEVASPYSRGALGADKLIF. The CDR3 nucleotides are TGTGCTCTTGGGGAAGTCGCCAGTCCCTACAGTAGGGGGGCCTTAGGCGCCGATAAACTCATCTTT.

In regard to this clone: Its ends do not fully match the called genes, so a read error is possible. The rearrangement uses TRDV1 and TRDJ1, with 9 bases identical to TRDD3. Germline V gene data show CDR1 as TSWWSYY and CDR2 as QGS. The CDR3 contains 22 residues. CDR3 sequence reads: CAIGEIPFFALRGDTSTDKLIF. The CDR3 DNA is TGTGCTATTGGGGAAATTCCCTTCTTCGCATTACGGGGGGATACTAGTACCGATAAACTCATCTTT.

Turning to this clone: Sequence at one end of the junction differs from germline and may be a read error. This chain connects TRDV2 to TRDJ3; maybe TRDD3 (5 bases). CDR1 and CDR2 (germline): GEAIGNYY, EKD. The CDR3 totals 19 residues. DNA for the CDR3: TGTGCCTGTGACACCCGGGAGGGGAACCGGTCCTTGGACACCCGACAGATGTTTTTC. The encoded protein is CACDTREGNRSLDTRQMFF.

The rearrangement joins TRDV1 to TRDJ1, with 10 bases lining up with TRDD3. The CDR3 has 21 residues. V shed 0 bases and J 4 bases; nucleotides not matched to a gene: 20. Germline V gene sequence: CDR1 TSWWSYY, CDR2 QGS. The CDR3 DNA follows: TGTGCTCTTGGGGAACTCGCCCCAGCGGGGGATACGCGAATTGGGCTCGATAAACTCATCTTT. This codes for CALGELAPAGDTRIGLDKLIF.

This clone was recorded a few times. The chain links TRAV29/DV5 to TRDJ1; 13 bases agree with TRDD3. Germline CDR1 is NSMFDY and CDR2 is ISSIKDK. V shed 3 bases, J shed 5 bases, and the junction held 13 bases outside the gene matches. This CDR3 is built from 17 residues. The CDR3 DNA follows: TGTGCAGCAACCACCTCAACTGGGGGATACGTATGGGATAAACTCATCTTT. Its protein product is CAATTSTGGYVWDKLIF.

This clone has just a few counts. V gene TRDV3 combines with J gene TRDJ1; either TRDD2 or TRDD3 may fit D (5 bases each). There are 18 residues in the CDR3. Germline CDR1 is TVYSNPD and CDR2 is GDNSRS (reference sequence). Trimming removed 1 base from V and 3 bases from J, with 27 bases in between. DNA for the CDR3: TGTGCCTTTAAGAGACCCCTTCGGAGGGATCTTTCGCCCGATAAACTCATCTTT. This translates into CAFKRPLRRDLSPDKLIF.

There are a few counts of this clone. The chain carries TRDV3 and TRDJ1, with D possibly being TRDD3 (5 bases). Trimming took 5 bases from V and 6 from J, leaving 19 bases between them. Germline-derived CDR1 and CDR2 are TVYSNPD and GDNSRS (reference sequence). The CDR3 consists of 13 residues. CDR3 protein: CARSGESGNKLIF. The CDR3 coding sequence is TGTGCCCGATCAGGGGAGAGTGGGAATAAACTCATCTTT.

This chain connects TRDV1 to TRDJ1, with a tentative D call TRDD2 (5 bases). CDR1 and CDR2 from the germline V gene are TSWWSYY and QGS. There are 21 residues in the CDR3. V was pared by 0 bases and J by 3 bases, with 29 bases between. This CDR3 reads CALGELFPDLRRFRGADKLIF. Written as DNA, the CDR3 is TGTGCTCTTGGGGAACTCTTTCCTGACCTCCGGCGGTTCCGAGGGGCCGATAAACTCATCTTT.

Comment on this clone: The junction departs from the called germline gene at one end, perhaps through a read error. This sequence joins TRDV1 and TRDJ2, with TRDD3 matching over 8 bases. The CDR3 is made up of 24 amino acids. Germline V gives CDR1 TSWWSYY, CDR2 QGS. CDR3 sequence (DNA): TGTGCTATTGGGGAACTAGTTCACGTACTTCCACCGGACTACTGGGGGTCTTTGACAGCACAACTCTTCTTT. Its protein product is CAIGELVHVLPPDYWGSLTAQLFF.